This passage covers 27 T cell receptor beta chains from one sample sequenced in a study of blood T cell repertoires in COVID-19. TCRdb's copy holds only in-frame clones and misses some; the assay was immunoSEQ multiplex PCR. The sample consists of about 98,000 clones, about 85% of them appearing once. The sequenced material came from peripheral blood. The receptors come from a woman older than 75 with acute or convalescent COVID-19.

This clone has only one observation. The rearrangement joins TRBV5-8 to TRBJ1-5, with 11 positions matching TRBD1. CDR1 is SGHTS and CDR2 is YDEGEE in the germline V gene. The CDR3 has 18 residues. Losses at the gene ends were 2 bases for V and 2 bases for J; bases not matched to a gene: 9. The CDR3 sequence is CASSLQGTGGMGNQPQHF. The CDR3 nucleotides are TGTGCCAGCAGCTTACAGGGGACAGGGGGTATGGGCAATCAGCCCCAGCATTTT.

This clone has more than one count but fewer than ten. The rearrangement links TRBV4-2 to TRBJ2-5; 12 positions match TRBD1. CDR1 is LGHNA, CDR2 YNFKEQ, per germline. This CDR3 region has 18 residues. The trim removed 4 bases at V and 4 bases at J, leaving 13 bases unmatched. The CDR3 DNA reads as TGTGCCAGCAGCCTTATTAGCCCGGGACAGGGGGCCGGAGAGACCCAGTACTTC. Translated, it gives CASSLISPGQGAGETQYF.

CDR3: CASSYLGAYTEAFF. The CDR3 nucleotides read TGTGCCAGCAGTTACTTGGGGGCCTACACTGAAGCTTTCTTT. This chain links TRBV6-2 or TRBV6-3 with TRBJ1-1, with a possible D match to TRBD1 (6 bases). The germline V gene has CDR1 MNHEY and CDR2 SVGEGT. The CDR3 runs to 14 residues. V was trimmed by 1 base and J by 3 bases, leaving 9 bases between them.

V usage is TRBV6-6 and J usage is TRBJ2-3; 9 bases align to TRBD1. The CDR3 totals 16 residues. From germline, CDR1 is MNHNY and CDR2 SVGAGI (reference sequence). The V segment lost 6 bases and the J segment 2 bases; nucleotides outside the gene matches: 9. The CDR3 loop is CASRRGQGSDTDTQYF. The CDR3 nucleotides are TGTGCCAGCAGACGTGGACAGGGGTCGGACACAGATACGCAGTATTTT.

This clone appeared a few times. This chain links TRBV5-4 with TRBJ2-7; 8 nucleotides agree with TRBD1. Germline V CDR1 and CDR2: SGHNT, YYREEE (reference sequence). The CDR3 covers 15 residues. V shed 3 bases and J 5 bases; nucleotides not matched to a gene: 10. The CDR3: CASSSTRDRKNEQYF. The CDR3 DNA reads as TGTGCCAGCAGCTCCACCCGGGACAGGAAGAACGAGCAGTACTTC.

The chain recombines TRBV30 with TRBJ2-5; maybe TRBD2 (5 bases). Trimming stripped 7 bases from V and 5 bases from J, with 14 bases between. The CDR3 is 12 residues long. From germline, CDR1 is GTSNPN and CDR2 SVGIG (reference sequence). The CDR3 is CAYGPRRETQYF. The CDR3 DNA reads as TGTGCCTACGGGCCACGGAGGGAGACCCAGTACTTC.

There are a few counts of this clone. The chain couples TRBV19 to TRBJ1-4; TRBD1 matches 10 bases. V trimming: 4 bases; J trimming: 8 bases; junction bases outside the gene matches: 22. Germline V gives CDR1 LNHDA, CDR2 SQIVND (reference sequence). The CDR3 extends over 20 amino acids. The CDR3 sequence is CASSTRTGGLSPVPREKLFF. The CDR3 coding sequence is TGTGCCAGTAGTACCCGGACAGGGGGTCTCTCGCCGGTCCCGAGGGAAAAACTGTTTTTT.

The chain links TRBV19 to TRBJ2-5; the D is unclear. CDR3 length: 13 residues. V lost 2 bases and J lost 3, with 7 bases in between. CDR1 is LNHDA, CDR2 SQIVND, per germline (reference sequence). CDR3 region: CASSIQAKETQYF. The CDR3 bases are TGTGCCAGTAGTATACAGGCGAAAGAGACCCAGTACTTC.

The rearrangement joins TRBV2 to TRBJ2-1, with TRBD2 matching over 9 bases. Per the germline V gene, CDR1 is SNHLY and CDR2 is FYNNEI. CDR3 length equals 14 residues. J gave up 9 bases and V 4 bases, and 7 bases lay outside the gene matches. The CDR3 coding sequence is TGTGCCAGCAGTGGTCTAGCGGGGTTCTTTGAGCAGTTCTTC. Amino acid sequence: CASSGLAGFFEQFF.

Only one count was recorded for this clone. The CDR3 sequence: CASNILRGRGTEAFF. CDR3 sequence (DNA): TGTGCCAGCAATATCCTCCGGGGCAGGGGGACTGAAGCTTTCTTT. V and J are TRBV2 and TRBJ1-1, with 7 bases identical to TRBD1. This CDR3 region has 15 residues. Unmatched junction bases numbered 13, after V lost 7 bases and J lost 5 bases. Germline-derived CDR1 and CDR2 are SNHLY and FYNNEI.

V and J are TRBV7-2 and TRBJ1-5, with D possibly TRBD1 on 6 matching bases. V was clipped by 4 bases and J by 4 bases, with 14 bases between them. The CDR3 has 15 residues. The V gene's germline CDR1 is SGHTA and CDR2 FQGNSA. The CDR3 DNA sequence: TGTGCCAGCAGCTCAAGGGGGGGTTATAATCAGCCCCAGCATTTT. Its protein product is CASSSRGGYNQPQHF. Drawing the rest from reference TRBV7-2 and TRBJ1-5, the complete variable domain is GAGVSQSPSNKVTEKGKDVELRCDPISGHTALYWYRQSLGQGLEFLIYFQGNSAPDKSGLPSDRFSAERTGGSVSTLTIQRTQQEDSAVYLCASSSRGGYNQPQHFGDGTRLSIL.

CDR3 in amino acids: CASRVSPTGGTEAFF. CDR3 nucleotides: TGTGCCAGCAGAGTTTCTCCGACAGGGGGCACTGAAGCTTTCTTT. The chain recombines TRBV6-5 with TRBJ1-1, with TRBD1 matching 9 bases. Germline CDR1 is MNHEY and CDR2 is SVGAGI. Trimming removed 6 bases from V and 4 bases from J; junction bases left unmatched: 9. CDR3 length equals 15 residues.

The chain joins TRBV28 to TRBJ2-1; possible D gene TRBD2, 6 bases. CDR1 and CDR2 from the germline V gene are MDHEN and SYDVKM. The V end was cut by 6 bases, the J end by 12 bases, with 15 bases between. The CDR3 is made up of 12 amino acids. CDR3 protein: CASSTRTGAQFF. CDR3 coding DNA: TGTGCCAGCAGCACCAGAACGGGAGCGCAGTTCTTC.

The chain recombines TRBV28 with TRBJ1-5; 8 bases align to TRBD1. CDR1 and CDR2 from the germline V gene are MDHEN and SYDVKM. J was trimmed by 1 base and V by 6 bases; bases with no gene match: 5. CDR3 length equals 15 residues. CDR3 in amino acids: CASRAQGASNQPQHF. DNA of the CDR3: TGTGCCAGCAGGGCGCAGGGGGCGAGCAATCAGCCCCAGCATTTT.

The chain employs TRBV2 and TRBJ2-2; 10 bases agree with TRBD2. The CDR3 length is 16 residues. Germline V gene lookup returns CDR1 SNHLY and CDR2 FYNNEI. Germline trimming cut 6 bases from V and 6 bases from J; bases unmatched to any gene: 10. CDR3 amino acids: CASSKGAGGPAGELFF. The CDR3 nucleotides read TGTGCCAGCAGCAAGGGAGCGGGGGGGCCCGCCGGGGAGCTGTTTTTT.

The chain uses TRBV18 and TRBJ1-2; the D gene is possibly TRBD1 (5 bases). V was clipped by 6 bases and J by 5 bases, with 13 bases between them. Germline CDR1 is KGHSH and CDR2 is LQKENI. The CDR3 runs to 13 residues. CDR3 DNA sequence: TGTGCCAGCTCGGGGATTGACAGATATGGCTACACCTTC. Translation: CASSGIDRYGYTF.

This clone was detected a few times. This chain connects TRBV12-3 or TRBV12-4 to TRBJ1-5; D ambiguous. Trimming shortened V by 7 bases and J by 6 bases, and 13 bases separated the two germline ends. The CDR3 consists of 13 residues. The CDR3 DNA reads as TGTGCCAGCAACCCCTCTTTGAGTCAGCCCCAGCATTTT. Translating gives CASNPSLSQPQHF.

The chain links TRBV3-1 (or the pseudogene TRBV3-2) to TRBJ1-4; TRBD1 might be the D (6 bases). Germline V lookup: CDR1 LGHDT, CDR2 YNNKEL (reference sequence). Trimming took 2 bases from V and 7 from J, leaving 14 bases between them. This CDR3 spans 15 amino acids. In DNA form, the CDR3 reads TGTGCCAGCAGCCAAAGGGAGGGGGGGAGTGAAAAACTGTTTTTT. Protein: CASSQREGGSEKLFF.

The J gene is TRBJ1-5, the V gene TRBV6-6; 7 nucleotides match TRBD1. The trim removed 5 bases at V and 3 bases at J, leaving 7 bases unmatched. Germline V gene data show CDR1 as MNHNY and CDR2 as SVGAGI (reference sequence). The CDR3 sequence is 15 residues long. CDR3: CASSRGQENNQPQHF. Here the CDR3 DNA reads TGTGCCAGCAGTCGCGGACAGGAAAACAATCAGCCCCAGCATTTT.

The genes are TRBV2 and TRBJ1-6; TRBD1 aligns across 7 bases. There are 15 residues in the CDR3. V trimming: 4 bases; J trimming: 0 bases; junction bases outside the gene matches: 0. The germline V gene encodes CDR1 SNHLY and CDR2 FYNNEI. The CDR3 sequence: CASSGDSSYNSPLHF. The CDR3 bases are TGTGCCAGCAGTGGGGACAGCTCCTATAATTCACCCCTCCACTTT.

The chain uses TRBV7-5 and TRBJ1-3; the table names TRBD1, a call not compared with the DNA. TRBV7-5 counts as a pseudogene. The CDR3 length is 15 residues. CDR3 DNA sequence: TGTGTCAGAAGTTTAGTTCGGGACAGGAAAAACACCATATATTTT. Residues: CVRSLVRDRKNTIYF.

The rearrangement joins TRBV5-1 to TRBJ2-3, with 15 bases fitting TRBD2. In germline, CDR1 is SGHRS, CDR2 YFSETQ. Trimming removed 0 bases from V and 6 bases from J; junction bases left unmatched: 11. The CDR3 has 19 residues. The CDR3, as DNA: TGCGCCAGCAGCTTGGGCGGACTAGCGGGGGGGCCTCGCTCCGATACGCAGTATTTT. Translation gives CASSLGGLAGGPRSDTQYF. The variable domain in full, completed from reference TRBV5-1 and TRBJ2-3, reads KAGVTQTPRYLIKTRGQQVTLSCSPISGHRSVSWYQQTPGQGLQFLFEYFSETQRNKGNFPGRFSGRQFSNSRSEMNVSTLELGDSALYLCASSLGGLAGGPRSDTQYFGPGTRLTVL.

The rearrangement uses TRBV7-2 and TRBJ2-7; D is unclear. The CDR3 is 11 amino acids. V was shortened by 4 bases and J by 3 bases, with 4 bases between the two germline ends. Germline V gene data show CDR1 as SGHTA and CDR2 as FQGNSA. The CDR3 region is CASSSNYEQYF. The CDR3 nucleotides read TGTGCCAGCAGCTCTAACTACGAGCAGTACTTC.

The J gene is TRBJ1-5, the V gene TRBV6-2 or TRBV6-3; no definite D call. The germline V gene has CDR1 MNHEY and CDR2 SVGEGT. Trimming cost V 0 bases and J 5 bases, with 17 bases left between them. The CDR3 length is 17 residues. The DNA of the CDR3 is TGTGCCAGCAGTTACTCGTTTGGACCACTGCGGGATCAGCCCCAGCATTTT. Its translation is CASSYSFGPLRDQPQHF.

The J gene is TRBJ1-5, the V gene TRBV2; D ambiguous. CDR1 and CDR2 (germline): SNHLY, FYNNEI. CDR3 length: 14 residues. Trimming removed 6 bases from V and 0 bases from J, with 9 bases in between. DNA of the CDR3: TGTGCCAGCAGCCCAGACTCTAGCAATCAGCCCCAGCATTTT. Residues: CASSPDSSNQPQHF.

The J gene is TRBJ1-1, the V gene TRBV21-1. TRBV21-1 is tagged as a pseudogene. The CDR3 extends over 13 amino acids. In nucleotides, the CDR3 is TGTGCCAGCCTTCGGGGGGCTGTCACTGAAGCTTTCTTT. Protein: CASLRGAVTEAFF.

The chain has TRBV6-2 or TRBV6-3 and TRBJ2-5, with 7 bases fitting TRBD1. Germline trimming cut 2 bases from V and 1 base from J; bases unmatched to any gene: 7. Germline loops: CDR1 MNHEY, CDR2 SVGEGT. The CDR3 spans 16 residues. The CDR3 DNA sequence: TGTGCCAGCAGTTACGAGACAGGGTCGGTCCAAGAGACCCAGTACTTC. This sequence encodes CASSYETGSVQETQYF.